This TCR beta chain was captured in a study of T cells expressing NK-cell markers. Study context: Sorted T-cell subsets CD3+CD56+NKG2C+, CD3+CD56+NKG2C- and CD3+CD56-NKG2C+ were TCR beta-sequenced.

About this clonotype: Its matching antigen is unknown.

Production of TCR beta cDNA relied on 5'RACE template switching with UMIs. Each CDR3 protein gets one entry in TCRdb, which reprocessed the 5' RACE reads and gives no DNA. The repertoire shows 450,000 to 600,000 distinct CDR3 sequences; the top ten hold approximately 3.6%. Germline CDR1 SQVTM, CDR2 ANQGSEA. The CDR3 covers 12 residues. General observations from the study: It is unclear if expanded NKG2C-expressing clones target HCMV antigens. In a few donors, dominant clonotypes made up about 28.3-65% of CD3+CD56-NKG2C+ cells.

This chain joins TRBV29-1 and TRBJ1-1. This TCR came from a man in his late teens or twenties in good health. Sample: blood T cells: a sorted CD56 or NKG2C T cell subset, CD4+ or CD8+ T cells, or bulk PBMC T cells (not recorded which). The CDR3 sequence: CSVASLGFEAFF.